What follows are 8 T cell receptor beta chains derived from one specimen sequenced in a study of tumor-infiltrating lymphocytes in localized non-small cell lung cancer. Using immunoSEQ multiplex PCR, the repertoire was profiled, and TCRdb retains in-frame clones only, with some absent. Among about 16,000 clones, more than 60% were seen once, and the ten largest hold just under 5%. The sequencing input was lung tumor tissue. The source of these receptors is a human donor with non-small cell lung cancer.

The chain has TRBV9 and TRBJ2-2, with D possibly TRBD2 on 6 matching bases. CDR3 length: 16 residues. Deletions cut 3 bases from V and 3 bases from J, with 15 bases between. Germline V gene sequence: CDR1 SGDLS, CDR2 YYNGEE. DNA for the CDR3: TGTGCCAGCAGCGGGAGGGGACGATATGACACCGGGGAGCTGTTTTTT. This sequence encodes CASSGRGRYDTGELFF.

This clone was seen just once. The rearrangement links TRBV5-1 to TRBJ2-7; 11 bases are shared with TRBD2. From germline, CDR1 is SGHRS and CDR2 YFSETQ. This CDR3 is 18 amino acids long. J gave up 0 bases and V 4 bases, and 12 bases lay outside the gene matches. CDR3 sequence reads: CASSQPGLAEGYSYEQYF. CDR3 coding DNA: TGCGCCAGCAGCCAACCGGGACTAGCGGAGGGGTACTCCTACGAGCAGTACTTC.

This chain uses TRBV7-8 with TRBJ2-3, with 12 bases fitting TRBD2. The V and J ends lost 3 bases and 2 bases, in that order; junction bases with no gene match: 6. This CDR3 region has 17 residues. Looked up from germline, CDR1 is SGHVS and CDR2 is FQNEAQ. The CDR3 sequence: CASSLVLAGGFTDTQYF. The CDR3 nucleotides are TGTGCCAGCAGCTTGGTCCTAGCGGGGGGGTTCACAGATACGCAGTATTTT.

V gene TRBV18 combines with J gene TRBJ2-3; the D is unclear. V lost 2 bases and J 4 bases, leaving 13 bases between the germline ends. Germline V lookup: CDR1 KGHSH, CDR2 LQKENI. This CDR3 comprises 15 residues. The CDR3 DNA sequence: TGTGCCAGCTCACCATATAGAGATAGCCCAGATACGCAGTATTTT. Residues: CASSPYRDSPDTQYF.

This chain connects TRBV27 to TRBJ1-1, with 8 positions matching TRBD1. The CDR3 has 13 residues. The trim removed 5 bases at V and 7 bases at J, leaving 6 bases unmatched. Germline V lookup: CDR1 MNHEY, CDR2 SMNVEV (reference sequence). The CDR3 nucleotides are TGTGCCAGCAGTGGCCAGGGGGCGATTGAAGCTTTCTTT. This sequence encodes CASSGQGAIEAFF.

This rearrangement joins TRBV14 to TRBJ1-2; 8 bases align to TRBD1. This CDR3 comprises 14 residues. J was trimmed by 3 bases and V by 4 bases; bases with no gene match: 4. Germline V gives CDR1 SGHDN, CDR2 FVKESK. CDR3 sequence (DNA): TGTGCCAGCAGCCCCCAGGGGGCCCACTATGGCTACACCTTC. Its protein product is CASSPQGAHYGYTF.

This chain joins TRBV5-6 and TRBJ2-7, with TRBD2 as a possible D gene (5 bases). Germline V CDR1 and CDR2: SGHDT, YYEEEE. Between the trimmed V and J ends, which lost 2 bases and 4 bases, there was a span of 7 bases. The CDR3 is made up of 12 amino acids. CDR3 residues: CASSLKRYEQYF. The CDR3 DNA is TGTGCCAGCAGCTTAAAGCGGTACGAGCAGTACTTC.

This sequence joins TRBV5-5 and TRBJ2-7; 7 nucleotides agree with TRBD1. Trimming at V came to 4 bases and at J to 5 bases, leaving 6 bases not matched to a gene. Germline loops: CDR1 SGHKS, CDR2 YYEKEE (reference sequence). The CDR3 is made up of 13 amino acids. The chain's CDR3 is CASSRSTGDEQYF. As DNA, the CDR3 is TGTGCCAGCAGCCGATCCACAGGGGACGAGCAGTACTTC.